The rows below give T cell receptor beta chains drawn from one sample of a study of T cells after yellow fever vaccination. TCRdb reanalysed the 5' RACE reads using MiXCR and keeps one entry per CDR3 protein. The sample shows roughly 520,000 distinct CDR3 sequences, roughly 22% of them seen only once. The specimen comprised PBMCs, sampled about 21 days after the first yellow fever vaccination. The receptors here all came from a man between 18 and 35 years old who received the YFV17D yellow fever vaccine. Each CDR3 is given with its conserved first and last residue. The D gene is left open where the match is weak. Some rows mark clone size as missing; the rest say once, few, many or name a class of expanded clone.

-	TRBV24-1	TRBJ2-1	-	14	TGTGCCACCAGTGAATTGGGGCCGAGGGATGAGCAGTTCTTC	CATSELGPRDEQFF
-	TRBV6-6	TRBJ1-4	many	13	TGTGCCAGCAGTTACCAGGGAGAGGAAAAACTGTTTTTT	CASSYQGEEKLFF
-	TRBV5-1	TRBJ1-3	-	16	TGCGCCAGCAGCTTGCGCAACGTGGCCTCTGGAAACACCATATATTTT	CASSLRNVASGNTIYF
-	TRBV7-8	TRBJ1-5	few	14	TGTGCCAGCAGCTTAGAGATTACGGGGGGCGCCCGGCATTTT	CASSLEITGGARHF
-	TRBV7-6	TRBJ2-1	few	13	TGTGCCAGCAGCTTAGGTTTTGGGAATGAGCAGTTCTTC	CASSLGFGNEQFF
-	TRBV29-1	TRBJ2-5	-	16	TGCAGCGTTGATCGGCGGGGTTGGGGACAGCAAGAGACCCAGTACTTC	CSVDRRGWGQQETQYF
-	TRBV14	TRBJ2-7	-	15	TGTGCCAGCAGCCCCTGGCAACCCACTGCCTACGAGCAGTACTTC	CASSPWQPTAYEQYF
TRBD2	TRBV7-2	TRBJ2-1	few	14	TGTGCCAGCAGCTCCGCGGGGGGGAGCAATGAGCAGTTCTTC	CASSSAGGSNEQFF
TRBD2	TRBV10-3	TRBJ2-1	-	15	TGTGCCATCAAAGATAGCGGGGGGGCTGGCAATGAGCAGTTCTTC	CAIKDSGGAGNEQFF
TRBD1	TRBV5-1	TRBJ1-4	few	17	TGCGCCAGCAGCCCAGGAGGGACAGGGGGACTTGGAGAAAAACTGTTTTTT	CASSPGGTGGLGEKLFF
TRBD2	TRBV30	TRBJ2-5	-	13	TGTGCCTGGACTAGCGGGCTCCAAGAGACCCAGTACTTC	CAWTSGLQETQYF
TRBD2	TRBV11-2	TRBJ2-3	-	17	TGTGCCAGCAGCACGAAGGGACTAGCGGGGGTCACAGATACGCAGTATTTT	CASSTKGLAGVTDTQYF
-	TRBV15	TRBJ2-7	-	15	TGTGCCACCAGCAGAGATATGGGACCAGCTTACGAGCAGTACTTC	CATSRDMGPAYEQYF
TRBD1	TRBV5-6	TRBJ2-4	-	14	TGTGCCAGCAGCTTTGGACAGGGGCCAGCGATTCAGTACTTC	CASSFGQGPAIQYF
-	TRBV7-9	TRBJ1-6	few	13	TGTGCCAGCAGCTTTAAGACGGGTGAGGCCCTCCACTTT	CASSFKTGEALHF
-	TRBV5-1	TRBJ2-5	-	14	TGCGCCAGCAGCGTCACTGCAGGGGTAGAGACCCAGTACTTC	CASSVTAGVETQYF
-	TRBV7-3	TRBJ2-5	many	14	TGTGCCAGCAGCTTAAATCCAAACCAAGAGACCCAGTACTTC	CASSLNPNQETQYF
TRBD1	TRBV24-1	TRBJ2-2	few	16	TGTGCCACCAGTGATTTAAACAGGGGGCTCAGCGGGGAGCTGTTTTTT	CATSDLNRGLSGELFF
-	TRBV4-2	TRBJ1-3	-	15	TGTGCCAGCAGCCAAGTAAGTGATGCCGGAAACACCATATATTTT	CASSQVSDAGNTIYF
-	TRBV7-2	TRBJ1-5	-	14	TGTGCCAGCAGCTTGAGTTATAGCAATCAGCCCCAGCATTTT	CASSLSYSNQPQHF
TRBD2	TRBV20-1	TRBJ2-3	few	16	TGCAGTGCCTCTCAGGGGCGGGGGGGCCGCGGAGATACGCAGTATTTT	CSASQGRGGRGDTQYF
-	TRBV6-2/TRBV6-3	TRBJ1-6	few	14	TGTGCCAGCAGTTACTCCATTGACTGGATCCTCCTCCACTTT	CASSYSIDWILLHF
-	TRBV5-6	TRBJ2-1	few	16	TGTGCCAGCAGCTTGGGCAGCGAGAGCTCCTACAATGAGCAGTTCTTC	CASSLGSESSYNEQFF
TRBD1	TRBV24-1	TRBJ1-1	-	12	TGTGCCACCAGTGCTGTGACAGGGAACGCTTTCTTT	CATSAVTGNAFF
-	TRBV2	TRBJ2-5	-	13	TGTGCCAGCAGTGATTATAGTTCCGGGACCCAGTACTTC	CASSDYSSGTQYF
-	TRBV5-1	TRBJ1-1	many	14	TGTGCCAGCAGTTTAGTAGGGCAGAACACTGAAGCTTTCTTT	CASSLVGQNTEAFF
-	TRBV7-2	TRBJ2-1	few	16	TGTGCCAGCAGCTTGGGGACCGGGACGGCATACAATGAGCAGTTCTTC	CASSLGTGTAYNEQFF
TRBD2	TRBV10-3	TRBJ2-7	-	15	TGTGCCATCAGTGACCTCACTAGCGGGGGGAACGAGCAGTACTTC	CAISDLTSGGNEQYF
-	TRBV3-1	TRBJ2-2	few	14	TGTGCCAGCAGCCAAGAAGATGGCGTCGGGGAGCTGTTTTTT	CASSQEDGVGELFF
-	TRBV9	TRBJ2-5	many	14	TGTGCCAGCAGCGATTCGGGGGTCCAAGAGACCCAGTACTTC	CASSDSGVQETQYF
-	TRBV5-6	TRBJ2-5	many	15	TGTGCCAGCAGCTTGGCAGGGACCGGGCAAGAGACCCAGTACTTC	CASSLAGTGQETQYF
-	TRBV10-3	TRBJ1-1	-	15	TGTGCCATCAGTGAGTCGCCAACGGGAGACACTGAAGCTTTCTTT	CAISESPTGDTEAFF
-	TRBV28	TRBJ2-4	few	13	TGTGCCAGCGTGGCAGGAGGGACGGGCATTCAGTACTTC	CASVAGGTGIQYF